This is a list of T cell receptor beta chains from one sample in a study of Graves' ophthalmopathy and Graves' hyperthyroidism. TCRdb re-analysed the multiplex PCR reads in MiXCR, keeping a single row per CDR3 protein. The sample includes around 660,000 distinct CDR3 sequences, roughly 41% of them seen just once. The sequenced sample consisted of peripheral blood. The receptors originated from an adult man with Graves' ophthalmopathy. The CDR3 runs from the conserved cysteine through the conserved F or W. A D gene is named only where the DNA matches it firmly. Rows give clone size only sometimes, using once, few, many, or a class for an expanded clone.

len	v_gene	d_gene	abundance	j_gene	CDR3aa	CDR3nt
14	TRBV7-2	.	many	TRBJ1-5	CASSLGIGNQPQHF	TGTGCCAGCAGCTTAGGTATTGGGAATCAGCCCCAGCATTTT
15	TRBV5-5	.	.	TRBJ1-2	CASSPQGRENYGYTF	TGTGCCAGCAGCCCCCAGGGGAGAGAAAACTATGGCTACACCTTC
20	TRBV9	TRBD1	few	TRBJ1-6	CASSGTGTGGPDTYNSPLHF	TGTGCCAGCAGCGGAACCGGGACAGGGGGCCCAGATACATATAATTCACCCCTCCACTTT
14	TRBV12-3/TRBV12-4	TRBD1	many	TRBJ2-7	CASAHANRGSEQYF	TGTGCCAGCGCCCACGCGAACAGGGGGAGCGAGCAGTACTTC
16	TRBV25-1	TRBD1	once	TRBJ2-5	CAISVSGTGGAETQYF	TGTGCCATCAGCGTTTCCGGGACAGGGGGCGCAGAGACCCAGTACTTC
17	TRBV5-1	.	few	TRBJ2-7	CASSLARLADDSYPEYF	TGCGCCAGCAGCTTGGCCCGGCTAGCAGACGATTCTTACCCTGAGTACTTC
12	TRBV19	.	many	TRBJ1-1	CASKDEGTEAFF	TGTGCCAGTAAGGACGAGGGCACTGAAGCTTTCTTT
12	TRBV11-2	.	.	TRBJ2-3	CASSLSLDTQYF	TGTGCCAGCAGCCTTTCGTTAGACACGCAGTATTTT
11	TRBV30	.	.	TRBJ2-2	CAWSPMRELFF	TGTGCCTGGAGCCCGATGAGGGAGCTGTTTTTT
11	TRBV30	.	.	TRBJ1-1	CAWSLRGEAFF	TGTGCCTGGAGCCTGCGAGGTGAAGCTTTCTTT
14	TRBV29-1	TRBD1	.	TRBJ1-4	CSLTWTGEEEKLFF	TGCAGCCTCACCTGGACAGGGGAGGAGGAAAAACTGTTTTTT
15	TRBV11-2	TRBD1	.	TRBJ2-7	CASSPWDRGSYEQYF	TGTGCCAGCAGCCCCTGGGACAGGGGTTCCTACGAGCAGTACTTC
15	TRBV11-3	.	many	TRBJ1-4	CASSLQGATNEKLFF	TGTGCCAGCAGCTTACAGGGAGCAACTAATGAAAAACTGTTTTTT
14	TRBV10-3	.	few	TRBJ2-5	CASTRASGQETQYF	TGTGCCAGCACCCGGGCCTCGGGGCAGGAGACCCAGTACTTC
18	TRBV14	.	many	TRBJ1-4	CASSQDVRGLATNEKLFF	TGTGCCAGCAGCCAAGATGTCCGGGGCCTCGCAACTAATGAAAAACTGTTTTTT
17	TRBV2	.	.	TRBJ1-2	CASSEGTAKLFNYGYTF	TGTGCCAGCAGTGAAGGGACAGCAAAACTATTTAACTATGGCTACACCTTC
17	TRBV4-1	TRBD2	few	TRBJ2-5	CASSHPGLAGVEETQYF	TGCGCCAGCAGCCATCCGGGACTAGCGGGAGTGGAGGAGACCCAGTACTTC
14	TRBV29-1	.	.	TRBJ2-5	CSSYNRDNQETQYF	TGCAGCAGTTACAACCGGGACAACCAAGAGACCCAGTACTTC
14	TRBV19	.	many	TRBJ1-1	CASSEGRRNTEAFF	TGTGCCAGTAGCGAGGGACGGCGGAACACTGAAGCTTTCTTT
14	TRBV9	.	many	TRBJ1-1	CASSVEPQTDEAFF	TGTGCCAGCAGCGTAGAACCTCAGACAGATGAAGCTTTCTTT